This T cell receptor (beta chain) was found in a study of a mutant IDH1 vaccine in newly diagnosed glioma. Across the whole study: Commencement of vaccination occurred 4-6 weeks following radiotherapy alone, or concurrently with temozolomide cycles. Patients arrived already treated with radiotherapy, temozolomide, or both, most having had both.

Indicated time point: week 5, during vaccination. In the vaccine, a single dose held 300 ug of the mutant IDH1 20-mer peptide, along with topical imiquimod. Donors harbored newly found WHO grade 3 or 4 IDH1-mutant, ATRX-lost astrocytomas. V gave up 5 bases and J gave up 0 bases, with 16 bases separating them. Per the germline V gene, CDR1 is MNHNY and CDR2 is SVGAGI (reference sequence). The CDR3 spans 16 residues. As for this clone: Its target is unknown.

Here immunoSEQ multiplex PCR was the method, and the copy in TCRdb shows in-frame clones only, minus some. The sample contains around 46,000 clones, about 77% of which appear only once. This rearrangement joins TRBV6-6 to TRBJ1-1; a weak D match, TRBD1 (5 bases). The source of this sequence is a man aged 50-59 years with glioma. The sequences come from PBMCs, collected from a glioma patient whose treatment included an IDH1 peptide vaccine. CDR3 nucleotides: TGTGCCAGCAGTCGGGGGGACCCTGCGGTGAACACTGAAGCTTTCTTT. It translates to CASSRGDPAVNTEAFF.